The T cell receptor (beta chain) under discussion was sequenced for a study of blood T cell repertoires in COVID-19. Study summary: Sites across the United States, Italy and Spain contributed samples from acute and convalescent COVID-19. In each case, the material was cDNA or gDNA derived from T cells, B-cell-depleted T cells, or PBMCs.

The length of the CDR3 is 15 residues. Generated by immunoSEQ multiplex PCR, the TCRdb table keeps only in-frame clones and is missing some. The table shows approximately 220,000 clones, with 80% to 90% occurring only once. Sequenced input: peripheral blood. The source is a woman at least 80 years old with acute or convalescent COVID-19. The chain carries TRBV21-1 and TRBJ1-2; the DNA was not compared with TRBD1, the D call given in the table. TRBV21-1 is a recognized pseudogene. The CDR3 DNA reads as TGTGCCAGCAGCACCCCGCAGGGCGATAACAATGGCTACACCTTC. This sequence encodes CASSTPQGDNNGYTF.